The 21 T cell receptor beta chains reported below all come from one sample, sequenced in a study of somatic mutations in cytotoxic T cells in rheumatoid arthritis. The method was immunoSEQ multiplex PCR; TCRdb's version includes in-frame clones alone and lacks a portion of them. The sample includes under 20,000 clones, around 75% seen only once; the top ten take 17%. Sequenced input: CD8+ T cells sorted from blood. Every receptor here comes from an adult with rheumatoid arthritis.

This rearrangement joins TRBV10-3 to TRBJ2-1, with 7 nucleotides matching TRBD2. Losses at the gene ends were 3 bases for V and 3 bases for J; bases not matched to a gene: 5. The CDR3 has 15 amino acids. The germline V gene has CDR1 ENHRY and CDR2 SYGVKD. CDR3 amino acids: CAISDPGGLYNEQFF. The CDR3 nucleotides are TGTGCCATCAGTGACCCGGGGGGTCTCTACAATGAGCAGTTCTTC.

A few counts support this clone. The chain uses TRBV27 and TRBJ1-5; TRBD1 agrees at 9 bases. V lost 6 bases, J lost 6 bases, and 6 bases stayed unmatched. This CDR3 spans 14 amino acids. Germline CDR1 and CDR2: MNHEY and SMNVEV (reference sequence). The CDR3 bases are TGTGCCAGCAGACCGGGACAGGGTTTTCAGCCCCAGCATTTT. This encodes CASRPGQGFQPQHF.

In this sample, this clone turned up a few times. The genes are TRBV5-4 and TRBJ2-5; TRBD1 is a possible D gene (6 bases). V dropped 3 bases and J dropped 1 base, with 10 bases sitting between them. The CDR3 consists of 14 residues. Germline assignment: CDR1 SGHNT and CDR2 YYREEE (reference sequence). CDR3 bases: TGTGCCAGCAGCTCCTGGACAGTCCAAGAGACCCAGTACTTC. It is translated as CASSSWTVQETQYF.

V usage is TRBV13 and J usage is TRBJ2-3; no firm D call. The V gene's germline CDR1 is PRHDT and CDR2 FYEKMQ (reference sequence). This CDR3 region has 12 residues. V lost 4 bases to trimming and J lost 2 bases, with 4 bases between them. The CDR3 bases are TGTGCCAGCAGCTCCGACACAGATACGCAGTATTTT. Translated, it gives CASSSDTDTQYF.

The rearrangement links TRBV5-4 to TRBJ1-2; no firm D call. V was shortened by 4 bases and J by 7 bases, with 8 bases between the two germline ends. The CDR3 spans 11 residues. Per germline, CDR1 SGHNT and CDR2 YYREEE (reference sequence). Here the CDR3 reads CASSEGSGYTF. CDR3 DNA: TGTGCCAGCAGCGAGGGTTCTGGCTACACCTTC.

V gene TRBV9 combines with J gene TRBJ1-2; tentatively, D is TRBD1 (5 bases). Per the germline V gene, CDR1 is SGDLS and CDR2 is YYNGEE. The CDR3 has 14 amino acids. V was trimmed by 0 bases and J by 2 bases, leaving 8 bases between them. CDR3 in DNA: TGTGCCAGCAGCGTAGAGGGGATAAACTATGGCTACACCTTC. This codes for CASSVEGINYGYTF.

The gene calls are TRBV11-3 and TRBJ2-2; D ambiguous. Between the trimmed V and J ends, which lost 0 bases and 8 bases, there was a span of 4 bases. The CDR3 loop spans 12 amino acids. Germline lookup yields CDR1 SGHNT and CDR2 YENEEA. The CDR3 bases are TGTGCCAGCAGCTTAGAGAGTGGGGAGCTGTTTTTT. Translated, it gives CASSLESGELFF.

The chain recombines TRBV29-1 with TRBJ2-2, with D perhaps matching TRBD1 or TRBD2 (6 bases each). The ends were cut back, 7 bases at V and 3 bases at J, with 12 bases in the middle. Germline values: CDR1 SQVTM, CDR2 ANQGSEA. This CDR3 has 13 residues. The CDR3 DNA sequence: TGCAGCGCGGGGGCCGGGGACACCGGGGAGCTGTTTTTT. Translated: CSAGAGDTGELFF.

This clone has only a few counts. This chain uses TRBV7-8 with TRBJ2-7; 10 bases line up with TRBD1. The CDR3 loop spans 15 amino acids. The J segment lost 2 bases and the V segment lost 1 base, leaving 2 bases of the junction unmatched. Germline CDR1 and CDR2: SGHVS and FQNEAQ. The CDR3 sequence is CASSLGGTGAYEQYF. In DNA, the CDR3 is TGTGCCAGCAGCTTAGGGGGGACAGGGGCCTACGAGCAGTACTTC.

The sample holds one count of this clone. V usage is TRBV19 and J usage is TRBJ2-1, with no clear D. The CDR3 runs 13 residues. Germline V gene lookup returns CDR1 LNHDA and CDR2 SQIVND (reference sequence). V lost 5 bases and J 3 bases, leaving 8 bases between the germline ends. The CDR3 DNA is TGTGCCAGTAGTCTAACAGTCTACAATGAGCAGTTCTTC. Translating it yields CASSLTVYNEQFF.

J is TRBJ2-7 and V is TRBV10-3; 7 bases match TRBD1. V lost 2 bases, J lost 2 bases, and 6 bases stayed unmatched. The CDR3 spans 15 residues. Germline CDR1 is ENHRY and CDR2 is SYGVKD. The CDR3 DNA reads as TGTGCCATCAGTGAGAACGGACAGGCTACCTACGAGCAGTACTTC. Its translation: CAISENGQATYEQYF.

This chain links TRBV5-4 with TRBJ2-7, with 11 bases matching TRBD2. CDR3 length: 14 amino acids. The V gene's germline CDR1 is SGHNT and CDR2 YYREEE (reference sequence). Trimming at V came to 4 bases and at J to 3 bases, leaving 3 bases not matched to a gene. The DNA of the CDR3 is TGTGCCAGCAGCACGGGGACTAGCGGCTACGAGCAGTACTTC. It encodes CASSTGTSGYEQYF.

This rearrangement joins TRBV2 to TRBJ1-2; no clear D. CDR3 length equals 14 residues. Per the germline V gene, CDR1 is SNHLY and CDR2 is FYNNEI. Trimming removed 4 bases from V and 0 bases from J, with 9 bases in between. CDR3 in amino acids: CASSVVSANYGYTF. The CDR3, as DNA: TGTGCCAGCAGTGTTGTCAGCGCTAACTATGGCTACACCTTC.

This clone occurred once. This chain joins TRBV7-6 and TRBJ2-2; D could derive from TRBD1 or TRBD2 (6 bases each). V was clipped by 0 bases and J by 5 bases, with 13 bases between them. The CDR3 contains 16 residues. CDR1 and CDR2 from the germline V gene are SGHVS and FNYEAQ. The CDR3 bases are TGTGCCAGCAGCTTAGCCCCCGGGGGCGCGACCGGGGAGCTGTTTTTT. As protein: CASSLAPGGATGELFF.

This chain connects TRBV6-1 to TRBJ1-1; D unresolved. The CDR3 has 14 residues. Trimming shortened V by 6 bases and J by 0 bases, and 11 bases separated the two germline ends. Germline V CDR1 and CDR2: MNHNS, SASEGT. The CDR3 DNA is TGTGCCAGCAGAGGGCCCCGGCTGAACACTGAAGCTTTCTTT. This gives the protein CASRGPRLNTEAFF.

The chain has TRBV27 and TRBJ2-3; D unclear. CDR3 length: 14 amino acids. The V end lost 5 bases, the J end lost 2 bases, and 11 bases lay between the germline ends. Looked up from germline, CDR1 is MNHEY and CDR2 is SMNVEV (reference sequence). CDR3 coding DNA: TGTGCCAGCAGTCCCCGGCATTCCACAGATACGCAGTATTTT. Its protein product is CASSPRHSTDTQYF.

This clone was detected a few times. The V gene is TRBV12-5, the J gene TRBJ1-2, with a weak D call TRBD1 (5 bases). The CDR3 loop spans 14 amino acids. The V and J ends lost 6 bases and 2 bases respectively, with 13 bases between them. The germline gives CDR1 LGHNT, CDR2 FRNRAP. This CDR3 reads CASGLGARNYGYTF. CDR3 DNA sequence: TGTGCTAGTGGCCTAGGGGCGCGAAACTATGGCTACACCTTC.

V gene TRBV11-1 combines with J gene TRBJ2-5; D gene ambiguous. From germline, CDR1 is SGHAT and CDR2 FQDESV (reference sequence). The V and J ends lost 3 bases and 5 bases respectively, with 7 bases between them. This CDR3 is 12 amino acids long. In DNA form, the CDR3 reads TGTGCCAGCAGCTTGCGGTGGGAGACCCAGTACTTC. It codes for CASSLRWETQYF.

J is TRBJ1-6 and V is TRBV14, with D uncertain. Between the trimmed V and J ends, which lost 4 bases and 9 bases, there was a span of 13 bases. CDR1 SGHDN and CDR2 FVKESK come from the germline V gene. The CDR3 loop spans 14 amino acids. The CDR3 DNA is TGTGCCAGCAGCCGTGAGGGCCTCGGTTCACCCCTCCACTTT. This translates into CASSREGLGSPLHF.

The V call is TRBV29-1, the J call TRBJ1-1; TRBD1 agrees at 9 bases. The CDR3 extends over 14 amino acids. The germline V gene has CDR1 SQVTM and CDR2 ANQGSEA. After removal of 4 bases from V and 5 bases from J, the junction contained 8 bases not matched to a gene. The DNA for the CDR3 is TGCAGCGTTGGGACAGGGGAGAGTAGGACTGAAGCTTTCTTT. The encoded protein is CSVGTGESRTEAFF.

This chain links TRBV25-1 with TRBJ2-2, with TRBD1 matching 8 bases. The CDR3 spans 16 residues. CDR1 is MGHDK, CDR2 SYGVNS, per germline. V dropped 4 bases and J dropped 3; count of bases not matched to a gene: 7. In nucleotides, the CDR3 is TGTGCCAGCAGTGTAGGACAGGGAACCTACACCGGGGAGCTGTTTTTT. It codes for CASSVGQGTYTGELFF.